One and the same sample provided the 9 T cell receptor beta chains below, sequenced in a study of shared clonotypes between healthy human individuals. Naive CD8 cells comprised CD45RO-negative, CCR7-positively selected cells, excluding terminally differentiated effector memory CD45RA+ cells. Only in-frame clones appear in the TCRdb table, and some are missing; sequencing was by immunoSEQ multiplex PCR. The sample contains about 2.1 million clones, around 93% of which appear only once. Material: naive CD8+ T cells from PBMCs. The source is a man younger than 35 in good health. Some clones in this sample may be carry-over from other donors' samples.

This clone was detected only a few times. The chain employs TRBV9 and TRBJ1-1, with 9 positions matching TRBD1. This CDR3 comprises 14 residues. V dropped 3 bases and J dropped 3; count of bases not matched to a gene: 3. Germline V gene lookup returns CDR1 SGDLS and CDR2 YYNGEE. The CDR3 reads CASSDGTGYTEAFF. CDR3 bases: TGTGCCAGCAGCGATGGGACAGGGTACACTGAAGCTTTCTTT.

Remarks on this clone: At the DNA level, this CDR3 is encoded by other sequences in the same sample as well. The chain couples TRBV7-9 to TRBJ2-7; tentative D call: TRBD2 (6 bases). The CDR3 sequence is 12 residues long. V gave up 5 bases and J gave up 3 bases, with 8 bases separating them. Germline values: CDR1 SEHNR, CDR2 FQNEAQ (reference sequence). DNA of the CDR3: TGTGCCAGCAGCGCCGGGGGCTACGAGCAGTACTTC. This codes for CASSAGGYEQYF.

The chain links TRBV4-1 to TRBJ1-2; D remains unclear. With 2 bases removed from V and 8 bases from J, the gap between germline ends came to 12 bases. The CDR3 has 13 residues. CDR1 is MGHRA and CDR2 is YSYEKL in the germline V gene. CDR3 protein: CASSQLPPNGYTF. CDR3 nucleotide sequence: TGCGCCAGCAGCCAACTACCTCCTAACGGCTACACCTTC.

The sample holds one count of this clone. The chain couples TRBV19 to TRBJ2-5; D is undetermined. V was cut by 3 bases and J by 5 bases, with 16 bases left in between. Looked up from germline, CDR1 is LNHDA and CDR2 is SQIVND (reference sequence). The CDR3 sequence is 15 residues long. The CDR3 bases are TGTGCCAGTAGTATTTGGAGTGGGGTTTCGGAGACCCAGTACTTC. This sequence encodes CASSIWSGVSETQYF.

The CDR3 coding sequence is TGTGCCAGCAGCGCGGCCGGGACAGGGGGCTGGAATGGCTACACCTTC. Translated: CASSAAGTGGWNGYTF. This sequence joins TRBV9 and TRBJ1-2, with TRBD1 matching 12 bases. Germline V lookup: CDR1 SGDLS, CDR2 YYNGEE. V was pared by 3 bases and J by 6 bases, with 9 bases of the junction left unmatched. CDR3 length: 16 residues.

The chain couples TRBV10-3 to TRBJ2-1; 8 bases are a match to TRBD2. The CDR3 length is 15 residues. After removal of 2 bases from V and 4 bases from J, the junction contained 4 bases not matched to a gene. Germline V gives CDR1 ENHRY, CDR2 SYGVKD. For the CDR3, the DNA is TGTGCCATCAGTGAGGGCCAGCGGGAGTACAATGAGCAGTTCTTC. This gives the protein CAISEGQREYNEQFF.

V and J are TRBV27 and TRBJ2-3, with TRBD2 identical over 10 bases. V dropped 3 bases and J dropped 4; count of bases not matched to a gene: 13. Germline CDR1 reads MNHEY; CDR2 reads SMNVEV (reference sequence). The CDR3 has 18 residues. CDR3: CASSFQRPSGRRADTQYF. The CDR3 bases are TGTGCCAGCAGTTTTCAGAGGCCTAGCGGGAGAAGGGCAGATACGCAGTATTTT.

The chain has TRBV6-5 and TRBJ1-2; D not resolved. The V end was cut by 0 bases, the J end by 1 base, with 6 bases between. CDR3 length equals 14 residues. CDR1 and CDR2 from the germline V gene are MNHEY and SVGAGI. CDR3 in DNA: TGTGCCAGCAGTTACTCGACGGTTAACTATGGCTACACCTTC. This encodes CASSYSTVNYGYTF.

This sequence joins TRBV25-1 and TRBJ1-2; TRBD1 might be the D (5 bases). V lost 4 bases, J lost 5 bases, and 11 bases lay in between. This CDR3 region has 13 residues. CDR1 and CDR2 (germline): MGHDK, SYGVNS. The CDR3 region is CASSGRGGYGYTF. Here the CDR3 DNA reads TGTGCCAGCAGTGGGAGGGGAGGGTATGGCTACACCTTC.